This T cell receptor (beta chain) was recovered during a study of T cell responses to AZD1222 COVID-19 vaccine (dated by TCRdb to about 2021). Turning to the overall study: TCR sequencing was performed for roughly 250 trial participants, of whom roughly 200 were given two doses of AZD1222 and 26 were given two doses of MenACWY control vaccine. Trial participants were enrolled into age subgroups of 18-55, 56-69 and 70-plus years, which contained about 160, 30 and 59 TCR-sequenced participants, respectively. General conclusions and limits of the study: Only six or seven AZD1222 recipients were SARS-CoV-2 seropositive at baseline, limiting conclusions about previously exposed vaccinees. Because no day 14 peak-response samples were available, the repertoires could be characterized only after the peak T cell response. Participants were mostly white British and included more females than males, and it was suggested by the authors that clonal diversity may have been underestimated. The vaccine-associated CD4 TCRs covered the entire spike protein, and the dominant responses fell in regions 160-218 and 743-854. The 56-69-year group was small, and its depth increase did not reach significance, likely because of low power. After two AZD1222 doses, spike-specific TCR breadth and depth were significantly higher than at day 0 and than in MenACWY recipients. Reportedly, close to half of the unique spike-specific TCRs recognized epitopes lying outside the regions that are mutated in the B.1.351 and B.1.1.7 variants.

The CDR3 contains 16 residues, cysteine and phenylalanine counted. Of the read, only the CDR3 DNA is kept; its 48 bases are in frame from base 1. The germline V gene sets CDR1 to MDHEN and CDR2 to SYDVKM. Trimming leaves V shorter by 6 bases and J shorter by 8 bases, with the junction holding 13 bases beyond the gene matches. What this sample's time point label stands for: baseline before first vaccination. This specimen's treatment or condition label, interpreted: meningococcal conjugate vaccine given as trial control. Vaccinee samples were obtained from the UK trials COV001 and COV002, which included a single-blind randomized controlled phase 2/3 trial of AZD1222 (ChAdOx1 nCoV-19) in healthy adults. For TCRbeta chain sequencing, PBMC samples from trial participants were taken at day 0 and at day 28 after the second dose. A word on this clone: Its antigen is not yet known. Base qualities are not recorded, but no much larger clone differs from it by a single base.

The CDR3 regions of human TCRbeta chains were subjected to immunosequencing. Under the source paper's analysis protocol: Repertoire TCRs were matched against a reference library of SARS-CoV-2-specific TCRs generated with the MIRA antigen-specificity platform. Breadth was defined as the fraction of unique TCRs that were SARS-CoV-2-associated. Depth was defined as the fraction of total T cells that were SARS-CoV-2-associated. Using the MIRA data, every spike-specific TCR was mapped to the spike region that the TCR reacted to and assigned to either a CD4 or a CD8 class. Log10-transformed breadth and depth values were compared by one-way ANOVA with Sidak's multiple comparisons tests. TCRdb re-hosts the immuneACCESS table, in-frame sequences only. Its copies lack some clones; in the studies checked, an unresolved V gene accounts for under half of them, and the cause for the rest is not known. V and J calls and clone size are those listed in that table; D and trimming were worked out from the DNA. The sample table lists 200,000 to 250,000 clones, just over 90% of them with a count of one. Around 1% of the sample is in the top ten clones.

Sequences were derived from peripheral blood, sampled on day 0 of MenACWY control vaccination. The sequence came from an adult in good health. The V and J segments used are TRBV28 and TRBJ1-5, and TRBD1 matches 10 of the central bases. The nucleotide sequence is TGTGCCAGCAGATCCTATGGGACAGGGGACTCAGAGCCCCAGCATTTT. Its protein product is CASRSYGTGDSEPQHF.